The sequence of this TCR beta chain was determined in a study of blood T cell repertoires in COVID-19. Study background: Sites across the United States, Italy and Spain contributed samples from acute and convalescent COVID-19.

As handled by the study authors: Amplification of reference gene primers was used by the study to estimate nucleated cell counts. Assay used: immunoSEQ multiplex PCR; TCRdb lists only in-frame clones, some missing. That table gives V, J and clone size, and the DNA gave D and trimming. The sample yields 150,000 to 200,000 clones, roughly 90% seen once. CDR3 length: 15 residues. V shed 3 bases, J shed 4 bases, and the junction held 8 bases outside the gene matches. The germline V gene encodes CDR1 MNHEY and CDR2 SMNVEV (reference sequence). The V and J genes are TRBV27 and TRBJ2-7, with 8 bases lining up with TRBD2. Sample: peripheral blood. The source of this sequence is a woman aged 70-85 years with acute or convalescent COVID-19. CDR3 region: CASSFAGLAVYEQYF. CDR3 sequence (DNA): TGTGCCAGCAGTTTTGCTGGACTAGCAGTTTACGAGCAGTACTTC.